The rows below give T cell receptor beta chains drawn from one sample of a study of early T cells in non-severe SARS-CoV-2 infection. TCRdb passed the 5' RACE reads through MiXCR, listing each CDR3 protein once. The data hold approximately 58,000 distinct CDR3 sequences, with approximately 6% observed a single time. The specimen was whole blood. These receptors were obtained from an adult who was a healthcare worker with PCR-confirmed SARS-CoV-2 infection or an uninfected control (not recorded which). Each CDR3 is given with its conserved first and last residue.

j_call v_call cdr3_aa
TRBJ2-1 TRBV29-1 CSVGAGGLNEQFF
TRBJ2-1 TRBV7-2 CASSYPGQYNEQFF
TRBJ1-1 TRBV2 CASSGSLQGGNTEAFF
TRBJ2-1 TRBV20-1 CSARDSLEQFF
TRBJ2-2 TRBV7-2 CASSLFPGGPNTGELFF
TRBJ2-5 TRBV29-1 CSVGHRPRETQYF
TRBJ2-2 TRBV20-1 CSASWSSGGWGGELFF
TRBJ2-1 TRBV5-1 CASRPSFDRVGNNEQFF
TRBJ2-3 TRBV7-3 CASSLSGGADTQYF
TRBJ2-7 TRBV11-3 CASSLVRGHPTLSYEQYF
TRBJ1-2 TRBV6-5 CASIGRPTRGRGYTF
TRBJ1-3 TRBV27 CASSLSTWGVGNTIYF
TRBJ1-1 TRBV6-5 CASSYEADTEAFF
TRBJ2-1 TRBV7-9 CASSRNVRGGAYNEQFF
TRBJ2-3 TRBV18 CASSPPGRTDTQYF
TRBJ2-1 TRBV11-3 CASSFGQLAGALSSYNEQFF
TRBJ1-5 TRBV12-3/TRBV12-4 CASSLSAAGRQPQHF
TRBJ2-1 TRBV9 CASSVAGQAYNEQFF
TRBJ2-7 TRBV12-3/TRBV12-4 CASSLGVGRGSGEQYF
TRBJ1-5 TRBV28 CASSGSTGEKPQHF
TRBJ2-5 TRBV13 CASSLGLGQAEYF
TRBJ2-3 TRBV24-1 CATSDSGTSRYTQYF
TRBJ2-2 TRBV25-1 CASSEYTGGDGDTGELFF
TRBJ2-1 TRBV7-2 CASSLGRAGGDNEQFF
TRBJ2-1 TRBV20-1 CSARAGRGGPNEQFF
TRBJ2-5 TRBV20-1 CSARGLAGVETQYF
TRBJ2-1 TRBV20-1 CSARDGQGAYNEQFF
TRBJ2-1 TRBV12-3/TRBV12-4 CASSLQGGSYNEQFF
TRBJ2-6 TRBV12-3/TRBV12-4 CASANRGEVTGANVLTF